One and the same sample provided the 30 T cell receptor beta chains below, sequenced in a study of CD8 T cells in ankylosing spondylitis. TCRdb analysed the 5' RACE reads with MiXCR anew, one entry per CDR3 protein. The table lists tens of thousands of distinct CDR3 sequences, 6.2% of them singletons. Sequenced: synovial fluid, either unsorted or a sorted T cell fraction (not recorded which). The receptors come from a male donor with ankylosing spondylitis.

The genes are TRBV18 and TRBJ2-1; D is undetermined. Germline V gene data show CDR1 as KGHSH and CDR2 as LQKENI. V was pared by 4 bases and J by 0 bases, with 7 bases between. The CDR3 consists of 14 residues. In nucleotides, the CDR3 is TGTGCCAGCTCACGGGCAGGCTCCTACAATGAGCAGTTCTTC. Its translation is CASSRAGSYNEQFF.

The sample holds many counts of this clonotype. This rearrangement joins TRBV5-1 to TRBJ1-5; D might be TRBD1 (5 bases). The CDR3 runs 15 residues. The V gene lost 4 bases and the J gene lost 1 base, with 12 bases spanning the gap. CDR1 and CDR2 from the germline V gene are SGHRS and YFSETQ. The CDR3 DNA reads TGCGCCAGCAGCCTAAACGGGGCGAGCAATCAGCCCCAGCATTTT. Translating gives CASSLNGASNQPQHF.

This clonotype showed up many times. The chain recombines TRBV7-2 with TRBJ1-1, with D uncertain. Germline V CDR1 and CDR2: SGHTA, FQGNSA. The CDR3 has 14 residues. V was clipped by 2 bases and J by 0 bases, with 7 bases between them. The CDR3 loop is CASSLTLVNTEAFF. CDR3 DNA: TGTGCCAGCAGCTTAACTTTGGTGAACACTGAAGCTTTCTTT.

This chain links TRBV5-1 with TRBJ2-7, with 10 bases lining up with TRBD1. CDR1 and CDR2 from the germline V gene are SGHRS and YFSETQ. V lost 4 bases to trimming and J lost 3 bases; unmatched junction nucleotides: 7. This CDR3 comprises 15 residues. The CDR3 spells CASSTTGTGVYEQYF. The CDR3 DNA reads TGCGCCAGCAGCACGACCGGGACAGGGGTCTACGAGCAGTACTTC.

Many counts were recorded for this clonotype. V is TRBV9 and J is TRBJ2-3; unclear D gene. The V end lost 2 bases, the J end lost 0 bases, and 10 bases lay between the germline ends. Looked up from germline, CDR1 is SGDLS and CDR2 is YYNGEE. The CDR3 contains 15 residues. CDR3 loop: CASSVQFYSTDTQYF. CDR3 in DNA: TGTGCCAGCAGCGTTCAGTTCTACAGCACAGATACGCAGTATTTT.

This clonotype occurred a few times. This CDR3 is CASSESLGGIYEQYF. In DNA, the CDR3 is TGTGCCAGCAGTGAATCGTTAGGAGGGATCTACGAGCAGTACTTC. This chain joins TRBV25-1 and TRBJ2-7; perhaps TRBD2 as D (6 bases). Trimming took 1 base from V and 3 from J, leaving 13 bases between them. The length of the CDR3 is 15 residues. Germline V lookup: CDR1 MGHDK, CDR2 SYGVNS.

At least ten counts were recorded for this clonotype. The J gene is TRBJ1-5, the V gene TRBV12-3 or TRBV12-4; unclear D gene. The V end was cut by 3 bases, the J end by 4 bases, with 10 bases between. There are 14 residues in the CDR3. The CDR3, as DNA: TGTGCCAGCAGTTTTCGCGGCCGAAATCAGCCCCAGCATTTT. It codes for CASSFRGRNQPQHF.

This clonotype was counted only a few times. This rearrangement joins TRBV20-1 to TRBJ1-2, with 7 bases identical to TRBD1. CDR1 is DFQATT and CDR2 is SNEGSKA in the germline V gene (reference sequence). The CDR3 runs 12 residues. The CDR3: CSGQVSNYGYTF. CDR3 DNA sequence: TGCAGCGGACAGGTCTCTAACTATGGCTACACCTTC.

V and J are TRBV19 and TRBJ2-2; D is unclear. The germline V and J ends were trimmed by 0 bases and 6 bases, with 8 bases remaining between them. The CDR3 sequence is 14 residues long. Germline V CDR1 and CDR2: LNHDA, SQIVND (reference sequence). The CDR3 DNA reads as TGTGCCAGTAGTATAGAAGTCGAGGCCGGGGAGCTGTTTTTT. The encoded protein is CASSIEVEAGELFF.

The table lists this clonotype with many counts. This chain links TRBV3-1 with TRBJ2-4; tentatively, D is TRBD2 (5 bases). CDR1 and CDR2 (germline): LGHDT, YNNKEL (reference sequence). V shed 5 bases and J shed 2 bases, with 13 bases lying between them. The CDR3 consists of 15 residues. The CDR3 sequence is CASSSASYSKNIQYF. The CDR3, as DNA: TGTGCCAGCAGCAGTGCTAGCTACTCCAAAAACATTCAGTACTTC.

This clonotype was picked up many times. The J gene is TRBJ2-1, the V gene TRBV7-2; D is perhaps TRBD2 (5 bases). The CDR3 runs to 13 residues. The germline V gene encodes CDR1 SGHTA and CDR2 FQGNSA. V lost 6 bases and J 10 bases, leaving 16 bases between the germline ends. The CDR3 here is CASSYPGGREQFF. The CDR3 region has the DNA TGTGCCAGCAGTTACCCCGGAGGACGGGAGCAGTTCTTC. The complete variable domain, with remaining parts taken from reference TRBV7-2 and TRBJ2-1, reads GAGVSQSPSNKVTEKGKDVELRCDPISGHTALYWYRQSLGQGLEFLIYFQGNSAPDKSGLPSDRFSAERTGGSVSTLTIQRTQQEDSAVYLCASSYPGGREQFFGPGTRLTVL.

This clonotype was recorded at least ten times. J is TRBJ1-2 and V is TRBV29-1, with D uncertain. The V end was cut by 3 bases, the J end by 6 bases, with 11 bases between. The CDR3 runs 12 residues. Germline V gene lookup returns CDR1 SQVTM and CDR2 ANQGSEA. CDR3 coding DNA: TGCAGCGTTGATTCGGGGTTGGATGGCTACACCTTC. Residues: CSVDSGLDGYTF.

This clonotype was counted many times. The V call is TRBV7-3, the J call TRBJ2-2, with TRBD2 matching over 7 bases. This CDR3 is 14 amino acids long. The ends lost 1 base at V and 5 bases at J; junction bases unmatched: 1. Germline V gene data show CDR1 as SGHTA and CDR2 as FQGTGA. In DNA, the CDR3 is TGTGCCAGCAGCTTAATGGGGGGGACCGGGGAGCTGTTTTTT. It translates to CASSLMGGTGELFF. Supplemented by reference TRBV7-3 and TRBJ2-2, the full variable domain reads GAGVSQTPSNKVTEKGKYVELRCDPISGHTALYWYRQSLGQGPEFLIYFQGTGAADDSGLPNDRFFAVRPEGSVSTLKIQRTERGDSAVYLCASSLMGGTGELFFGEGSRLTVL.

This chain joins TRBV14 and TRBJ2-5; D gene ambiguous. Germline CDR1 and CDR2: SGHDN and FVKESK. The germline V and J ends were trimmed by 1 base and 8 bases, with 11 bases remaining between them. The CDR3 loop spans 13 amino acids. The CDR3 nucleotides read TGTGCCAGCAGCCAAGGGTCTTCCCGTACCCAGTACTTC. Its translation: CASSQGSSRTQYF.

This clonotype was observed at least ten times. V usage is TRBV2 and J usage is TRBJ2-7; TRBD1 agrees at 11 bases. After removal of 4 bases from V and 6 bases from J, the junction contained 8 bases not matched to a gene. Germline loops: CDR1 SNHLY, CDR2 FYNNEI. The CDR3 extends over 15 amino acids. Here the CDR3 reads CASSGTGGASREQYF. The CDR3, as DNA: TGTGCCAGCAGTGGGACAGGGGGCGCATCGCGCGAGCAGTACTTC.

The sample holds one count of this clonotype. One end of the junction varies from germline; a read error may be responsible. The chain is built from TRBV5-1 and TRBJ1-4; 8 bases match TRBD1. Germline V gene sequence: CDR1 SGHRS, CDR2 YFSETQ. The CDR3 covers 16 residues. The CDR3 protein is CVSSLVGTDREEKLFF. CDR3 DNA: TGCGTCAGCAGTCTCGTCGGTACGGACAGGGAGGAAAAACTGTTTTTT.

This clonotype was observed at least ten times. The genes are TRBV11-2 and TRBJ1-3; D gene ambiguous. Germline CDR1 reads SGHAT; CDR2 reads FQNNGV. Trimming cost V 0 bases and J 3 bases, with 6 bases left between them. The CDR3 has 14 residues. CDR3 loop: CASSLDHDGNTIYF. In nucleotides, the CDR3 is TGTGCCAGCAGCTTAGATCACGATGGAAACACCATATATTTT.

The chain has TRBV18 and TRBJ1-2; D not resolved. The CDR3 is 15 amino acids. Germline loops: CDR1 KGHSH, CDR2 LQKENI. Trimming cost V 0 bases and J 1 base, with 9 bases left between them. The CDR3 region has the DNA TGTGCCAGCTCACCACCGAACGCCTTTAACTATGGCTACACCTTC. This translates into CASSPPNAFNYGYTF.

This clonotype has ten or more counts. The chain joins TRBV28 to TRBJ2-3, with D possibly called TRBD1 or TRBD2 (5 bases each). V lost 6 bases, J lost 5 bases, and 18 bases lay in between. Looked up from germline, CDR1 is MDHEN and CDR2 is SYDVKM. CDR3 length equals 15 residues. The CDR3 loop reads CASSRAGTFGDTQYF. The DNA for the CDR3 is TGTGCCAGCAGCCGTGCCGGGACGTTCGGAGATACGCAGTATTTT. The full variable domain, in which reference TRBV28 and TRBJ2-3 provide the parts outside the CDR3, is DVKVTQSSRYLVKRTGEKVFLECVQDMDHENMFWYRQDPGLGLRLIYFSYDVKMKEKGDIPEGYSVSREKKERFSLILESASTNQTSMYLCASSRAGTFGDTQYFGPGTRLTVL.

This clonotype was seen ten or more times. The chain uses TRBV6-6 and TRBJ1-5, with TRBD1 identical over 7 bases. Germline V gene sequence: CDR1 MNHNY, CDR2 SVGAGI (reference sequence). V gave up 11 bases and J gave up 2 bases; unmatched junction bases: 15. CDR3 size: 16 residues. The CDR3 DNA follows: TGTGCCCGCCCGGACAGGTCGGCCAGGGGCAATCAGCCCCAGCATTTT. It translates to CARPDRSARGNQPQHF.

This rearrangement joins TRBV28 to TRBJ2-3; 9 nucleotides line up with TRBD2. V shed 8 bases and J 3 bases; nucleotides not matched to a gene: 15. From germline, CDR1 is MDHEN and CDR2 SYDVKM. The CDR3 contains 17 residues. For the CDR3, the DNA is TGTGCCAGCTCCCAGCGAAGGGGTAGCGGGGGTACAGATACGCAGTATTTT. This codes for CASSQRRGSGGTDTQYF.

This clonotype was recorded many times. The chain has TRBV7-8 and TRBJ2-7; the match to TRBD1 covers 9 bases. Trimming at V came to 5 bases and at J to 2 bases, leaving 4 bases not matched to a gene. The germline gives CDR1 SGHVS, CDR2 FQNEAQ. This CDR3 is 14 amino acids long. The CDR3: CASSLRTGAYEQYF. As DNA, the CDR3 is TGTGCCAGCAGCCTCCGGACAGGGGCCTACGAGCAGTACTTC.

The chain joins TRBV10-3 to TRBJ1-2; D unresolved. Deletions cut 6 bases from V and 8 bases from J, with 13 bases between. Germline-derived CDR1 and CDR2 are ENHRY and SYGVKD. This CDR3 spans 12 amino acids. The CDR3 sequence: CAIRGQSGGYTF. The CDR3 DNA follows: TGTGCCATCAGGGGTCAATCGGGGGGCTACACCTTC.

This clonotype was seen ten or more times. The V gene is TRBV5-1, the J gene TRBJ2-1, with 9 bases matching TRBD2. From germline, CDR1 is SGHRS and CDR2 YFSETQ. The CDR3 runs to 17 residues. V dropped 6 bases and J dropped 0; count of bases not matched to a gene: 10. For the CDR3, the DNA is TGCGCCAGCACAATAACTAGCGGGTCTAGCTCCTACAATGAGCAGTTCTTC. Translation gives CASTITSGSSSYNEQFF.

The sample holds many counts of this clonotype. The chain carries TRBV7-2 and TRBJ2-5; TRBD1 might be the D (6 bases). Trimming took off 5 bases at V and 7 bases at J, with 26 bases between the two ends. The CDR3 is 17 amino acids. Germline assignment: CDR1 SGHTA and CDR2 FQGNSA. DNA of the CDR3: TGTGCCAGCAGCCCCGTTGGGGGCCTAGCTCCCACAGGGACCCAGTACTTC. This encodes CASSPVGGLAPTGTQYF.

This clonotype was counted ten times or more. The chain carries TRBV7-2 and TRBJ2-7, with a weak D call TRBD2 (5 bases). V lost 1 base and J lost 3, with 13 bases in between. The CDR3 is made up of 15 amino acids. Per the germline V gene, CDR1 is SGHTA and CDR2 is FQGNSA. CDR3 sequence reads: CASSLVAGRGYEQYF. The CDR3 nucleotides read TGTGCCAGCAGCTTAGTTGCTGGGAGAGGCTACGAGCAGTACTTC.

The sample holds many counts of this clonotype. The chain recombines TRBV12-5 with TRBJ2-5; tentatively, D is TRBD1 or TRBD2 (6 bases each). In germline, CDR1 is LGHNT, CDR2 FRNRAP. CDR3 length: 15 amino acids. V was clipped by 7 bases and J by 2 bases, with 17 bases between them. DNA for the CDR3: TGTGCTAGTGCCGGGGTCGGGGGCCAACAAGAGACCCAGTACTTC. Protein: CASAGVGGQQETQYF.

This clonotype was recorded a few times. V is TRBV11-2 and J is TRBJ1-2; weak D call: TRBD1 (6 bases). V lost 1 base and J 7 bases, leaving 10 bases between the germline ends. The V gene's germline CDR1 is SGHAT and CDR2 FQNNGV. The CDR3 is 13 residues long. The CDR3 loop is CASSLGQARGYTF. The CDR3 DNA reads TGTGCCAGCAGCTTAGGACAGGCACGTGGCTACACCTTC.

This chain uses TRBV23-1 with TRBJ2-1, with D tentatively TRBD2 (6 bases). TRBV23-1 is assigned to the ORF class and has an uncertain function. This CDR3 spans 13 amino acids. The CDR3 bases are TGCGCAAAAAGCAAAGGAGGGTATTGTGAGCAGTTCTTC. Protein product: CAKSKGGYCEQFF.

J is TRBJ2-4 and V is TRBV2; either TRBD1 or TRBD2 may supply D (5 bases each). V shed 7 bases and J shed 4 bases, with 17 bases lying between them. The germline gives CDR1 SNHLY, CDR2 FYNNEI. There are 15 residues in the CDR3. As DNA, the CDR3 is TGTGCCAGCACCAACCCCGGGACGGGGAAAAACATTCAGTACTTC. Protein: CASTNPGTGKNIQYF. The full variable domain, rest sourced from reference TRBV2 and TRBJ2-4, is EPEVTQTPSHQVTQMGQEVILRCVPISNHLYFYWYRQILGQKVEFLVSFYNNEISEKSEIFDDQFSVERPDGSNFTLKIRSTKLEDSAMYFCASTNPGTGKNIQYFGAGTRLSVL.